The T cell receptor (beta chain) described here comes from a study of T cell repertoires in cytomegalovirus infection. As for the study in general: A matching HLA type, together with CMV infection, was signaled by public TCR beta signatures.

TCRdb ran MiXCR on the reads and lists one entry per CDR3 protein. The table shows about 130,000 distinct CDR3 sequences, with approximately 9.2% occurring only once. Trimming removed 6 bases from V and 4 bases from J, with 15 bases in between. This CDR3 contains 14 residues. Overall study results and limits: Identification of carriers of CMV plus the relevant HLA was achieved through cumulative public TCR beta family frequency.

This clonotype came up many times. Its antigen is not identified. The sequence came from a human donor in good health (CMV status not recorded). Some clones in this sample may be carry-over from other donors' samples. Sequencing used PBMCs. This chain links TRBV12-3 or TRBV12-4 with TRBJ1-2; tentative D call: TRBD1 (6 bases). CDR3 region: CASSPTGNGYGYTF. The CDR3 DNA is TGTGCCAGCAGCCCCACAGGGAACGGCTATGGCTACACCTTC.